This passage covers 17 T cell receptor beta chains from one sample sequenced in a study of PD-L1 blockade in urothelial cancer. Only in-frame clones appear in the TCRdb table, and some are missing; sequencing was by immunoSEQ multiplex PCR. The sample carries tens of thousands of clones, approximately 90% recorded once. The sequencing here drew on PBMCs, taken around atezolizumab (anti-PD-L1) treatment. The receptors stem from a man between 60 and 75 years old with urothelial cancer.

In regard to this clone: Germline is not matched at one junction end, which may reflect a read error. The chain employs TRBV7-7 and TRBJ2-5; D might be TRBD2 (5 bases). CDR1 is SSHAT and CDR2 is FNYEAQ in the germline V gene (reference sequence). This CDR3 region has 14 residues. CDR3 in amino acids: CASSLDPGIETQYF. CDR3 bases: TGTGCTAGCAGCTTAGACCCGGGAATAGAGACCCAGTACTTC.

V and J are TRBV5-1 and TRBJ1-2; weak D call: TRBD1 (5 bases). This CDR3 has 12 amino acids. Per the germline V gene, CDR1 is SGHRS and CDR2 is YFSETQ. V was pared by 8 bases and J by 2 bases, with 10 bases between. The CDR3, as DNA: TGCGCCAGTTCACAGGAGAACTATGGCTACACCTTC. Protein product: CASSQENYGYTF.

This chain joins TRBV6-1 and TRBJ1-1; 11 nucleotides align to TRBD1. The germline V gene encodes CDR1 MNHNS and CDR2 SASEGT. The CDR3 runs to 15 residues. The V segment lost 1 base and the J segment 5 bases; nucleotides outside the gene matches: 3. The CDR3 region is CASSEGTGGRTEAFF. In nucleotides, the CDR3 is TGTGCCAGCAGTGAAGGGACAGGGGGCAGGACTGAAGCTTTCTTT.

The chain employs TRBV12-1 and TRBJ1-5; TRBD1 is taken as the D call from the table, unchecked against the DNA. TRBV12-1 is a pseudogene. This CDR3 comprises 13 residues. The CDR3 nucleotides are TGTGCCACCGCCGGGACACCCGATCAGCCCCAGCATTTT. Its translation: CATAGTPDQPQHF.

This sequence joins TRBV30 and TRBJ1-5; perhaps TRBD1 as D (6 bases). V shed 5 bases and J shed 0 bases, with 8 bases lying between them. The germline V gene has CDR1 GTSNPN and CDR2 SVGIG (reference sequence). The CDR3 runs 13 residues. This chain's CDR3 is CAWGQHSNQPQHF. The CDR3 DNA reads as TGTGCCTGGGGACAGCATAGCAATCAGCCCCAGCATTTT.

This clone was seen only a few times. The chain employs TRBV7-8 and TRBJ1-2, with D hard to call. The CDR3 is 14 residues long. Germline V gene lookup returns CDR1 SGHVS and CDR2 FQNEAQ. V was trimmed by 5 bases and J by 0 bases, leaving 10 bases between them. The CDR3 sequence: CASSRQTTNYGYTF. The DNA for the CDR3 is TGTGCCAGCAGCCGACAAACCACTAACTATGGCTACACCTTC.

The chain carries TRBV4-1 and TRBJ1-6, with 9 bases identical to TRBD1. The CDR3 runs to 15 residues. Germline values: CDR1 MGHRA, CDR2 YSYEKL. After removal of 1 base from V and 7 bases from J, the junction contained 2 bases not matched to a gene. The CDR3 reads CASSQGDRVNSPLHF. The CDR3 DNA sequence: TGCGCCAGCAGCCAAGGGGACAGGGTCAATTCACCCCTCCACTTT.

The V call is TRBV7-9, the J call TRBJ2-5; 10 bases are shared with TRBD2. Germline V gene sequence: CDR1 SEHNR, CDR2 FQNEAQ (reference sequence). This CDR3 has 16 amino acids. The junction had 7 bases not matched to a gene; V was cut back by 2 bases and J by 4 bases. CDR3 nucleotide sequence: TGTGCCAGCAGCTTAAGCGGGGGGGCCGGTGTAGAGACCCAGTACTTC. Protein: CASSLSGGAGVETQYF.

The chain carries TRBV11-2 and TRBJ2-7, with TRBD1 identical over 8 bases. CDR1 is SGHAT and CDR2 is FQNNGV in the germline V gene. This CDR3 has 16 amino acids. The V and J ends lost 0 bases and 6 bases, in that order; junction bases with no gene match: 10. The CDR3 region is CASSLEGQEIPSEQYF. CDR3 DNA sequence: TGTGCCAGCAGCTTAGAGGGACAGGAGATTCCGAGCGAGCAGTACTTC.

This clone was recorded only once. The genes are TRBV6-1 and TRBJ2-3; 16 nucleotides agree with TRBD2. The CDR3 spans 20 residues. Germline CDR1 and CDR2: MNHNS and SASEGT. The junction had 11 bases not matched to a gene; V was cut back by 0 bases and J by 5 bases. DNA for the CDR3: TGTGCCAGCAGTGAAGCCGTGGGGACTAGCGGGGGGGCAAAGAAAGATACGCAGTATTTT. Encoded protein: CASSEAVGTSGGAKKDTQYF.

V and J are TRBV25-1 and TRBJ1-1; possibly TRBD1 for D (6 bases). Trimming removed 4 bases from V and 1 base from J, with 16 bases in between. CDR1 is MGHDK and CDR2 is SYGVNS in the germline V gene. The CDR3 is 16 amino acids. The CDR3 sequence: CASSASDNRENTEAFF. CDR3 in DNA: TGTGCCAGCAGTGCCTCGGATAACAGGGAGAACACTGAAGCTTTCTTT.

The chain links TRBV11-2 to TRBJ1-5; D remains ambiguous. CDR3 length: 15 residues. V lost 5 bases and J lost 1, with 12 bases in between. The germline gives CDR1 SGHAT, CDR2 FQNNGV. CDR3 sequence: CASSPGQRSNQPQHF. The CDR3, as DNA: TGTGCCAGCAGCCCCGGTCAACGCAGCAATCAGCCCCAGCATTTT. The full variable domain, with the rest looked up from reference TRBV11-2 and TRBJ1-5, is EAGVAQSPRYKIIEKRQSVAFWCNPISGHATLYWYQQILGQGPKLLIQFQNNGVVDDSQLPKDRFSAERLKGVDSTLKIQPAKLEDSAVYLCASSPGQRSNQPQHFGDGTRLSIL.

This clone was observed once. The chain combines TRBV2 with TRBJ2-7, with 10 bases fitting TRBD1. The CDR3 covers 14 residues. The germline CDR1 and CDR2 sequences are SNHLY and FYNNEI. Trimming removed 1 base from V and 5 bases from J; junction bases left unmatched: 2. CDR3 in amino acids: CASSEGDRGHEQYF. CDR3 nucleotides: TGTGCCAGCAGTGAAGGGGACAGGGGTCACGAGCAGTACTTC.

The chain employs TRBV18 and TRBJ2-1; 7 bases are a match to TRBD1. CDR3 length: 14 residues. V shed 4 bases, J shed 3 bases, and the junction held 3 bases outside the gene matches. Germline values: CDR1 KGHSH, CDR2 LQKENI. CDR3 sequence (DNA): TGTGCCAGCTCACTCCGGGACAGCTACAATGAGCAGTTCTTC. Encoded protein: CASSLRDSYNEQFF.

The CDR3 sequence: CASTREVNTDTQYF. CDR3 nucleotide sequence: TGTGCCAGTACCCGGGAGGTCAACACAGATACGCAGTATTTT. V usage is TRBV19 and J usage is TRBJ2-3; 7 bases agree with TRBD2. V lost 7 bases to trimming and J lost 2 bases; unmatched junction nucleotides: 6. Germline CDR1 LNHDA, CDR2 SQIVND (reference sequence). This CDR3 has 14 amino acids.

The CDR3 bases are TGTGCCAGCAGCGATAACCCGGGGACAGGAGTCTATAATTCACCCCTCCACTTT. This translates into CASSDNPGTGVYNSPLHF. The rearrangement joins TRBV7-8 to TRBJ1-6; 8 nucleotides align to TRBD1. The CDR3 is made up of 18 amino acids. The J segment lost 3 bases and the V segment lost 5 bases, leaving 12 bases of the junction unmatched. Germline CDR1 is SGHVS and CDR2 is FQNEAQ.

V gene TRBV28 combines with J gene TRBJ2-3, with 14 bases identical to TRBD2. This CDR3 has 16 amino acids. The germline CDR1 and CDR2 sequences are MDHEN and SYDVKM. Trimming cost V 7 bases and J 1 base; bases outside gene matches: 4. CDR3 region: CASTLTSGGGTDTQYF. The DNA for the CDR3 is TGTGCCAGCACCCTGACTAGCGGGGGGGGCACAGATACGCAGTATTTT.